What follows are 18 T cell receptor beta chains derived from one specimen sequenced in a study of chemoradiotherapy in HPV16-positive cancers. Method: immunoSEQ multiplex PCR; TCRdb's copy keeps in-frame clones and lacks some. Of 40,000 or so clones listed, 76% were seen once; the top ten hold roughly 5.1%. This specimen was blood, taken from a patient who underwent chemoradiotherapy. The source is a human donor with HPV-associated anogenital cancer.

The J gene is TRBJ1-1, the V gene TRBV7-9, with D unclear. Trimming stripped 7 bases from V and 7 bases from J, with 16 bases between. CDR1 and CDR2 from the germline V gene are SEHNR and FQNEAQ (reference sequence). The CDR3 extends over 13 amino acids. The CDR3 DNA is TGTGCCAGCAACCTCTCAGGCGGGGTTGAAGCTTTCTTT. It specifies CASNLSGGVEAFF.

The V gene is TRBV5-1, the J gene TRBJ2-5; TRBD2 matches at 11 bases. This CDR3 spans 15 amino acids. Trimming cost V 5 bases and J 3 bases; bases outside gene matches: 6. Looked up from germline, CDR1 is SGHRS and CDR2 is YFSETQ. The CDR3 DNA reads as TGCGCCAGCAGTCCAATACTAGCGGGGGAAGAGACCCAGTACTTC. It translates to CASSPILAGEETQYF.

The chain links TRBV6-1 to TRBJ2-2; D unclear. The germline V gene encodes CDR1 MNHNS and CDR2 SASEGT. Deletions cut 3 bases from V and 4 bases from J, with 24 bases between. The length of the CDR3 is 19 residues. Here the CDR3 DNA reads TGTGCCAGCAGTGAGACAACGTATTATAAGGTTTTTGGCACCGGGGAGCTGTTTTTT. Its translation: CASSETTYYKVFGTGELFF.

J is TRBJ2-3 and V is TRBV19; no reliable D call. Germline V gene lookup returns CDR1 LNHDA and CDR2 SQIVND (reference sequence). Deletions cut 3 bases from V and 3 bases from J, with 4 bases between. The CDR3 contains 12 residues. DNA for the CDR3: TGTGCCAGTAGTATGAAGACAGATACGCAGTATTTT. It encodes CASSMKTDTQYF.

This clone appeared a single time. CDR3 nucleotides: TGCACCAGCTGGTCGGTCGTCGGGGGATCAGATACGCAGTATTTT. This codes for CTSWSVVGGSDTQYF. This chain links TRBV1 with TRBJ2-3; TRBD2 reflects the table's D call only, with no check against the DNA. TRBV1 is reported as a pseudogene. This CDR3 region has 15 residues.

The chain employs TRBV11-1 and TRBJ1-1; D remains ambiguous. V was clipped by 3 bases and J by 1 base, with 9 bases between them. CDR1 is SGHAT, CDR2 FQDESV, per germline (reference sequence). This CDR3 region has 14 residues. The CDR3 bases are TGTGCCAGCAGCTTTAGCCAAACGAACACTGAAGCTTTCTTT. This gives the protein CASSFSQTNTEAFF.

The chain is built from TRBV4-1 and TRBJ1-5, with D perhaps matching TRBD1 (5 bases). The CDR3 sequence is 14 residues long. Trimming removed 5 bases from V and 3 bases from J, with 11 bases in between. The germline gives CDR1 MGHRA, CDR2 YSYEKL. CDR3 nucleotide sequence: TGCGCCAGCAGCGACCGGGACTACAATCAGCCCCAGCATTTT. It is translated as CASSDRDYNQPQHF.

CDR3 amino acids: CASTQSSSGANVLTF. The CDR3 DNA is TGTGCCAGCACCCAAAGTAGCTCTGGGGCCAACGTCCTGACTTTC. V is TRBV2 and J is TRBJ2-6, with unresolved D. CDR1 is SNHLY and CDR2 is FYNNEI in the germline V gene. The CDR3 has 15 amino acids. V shed 7 bases and J shed 0 bases, with 10 bases lying between them.

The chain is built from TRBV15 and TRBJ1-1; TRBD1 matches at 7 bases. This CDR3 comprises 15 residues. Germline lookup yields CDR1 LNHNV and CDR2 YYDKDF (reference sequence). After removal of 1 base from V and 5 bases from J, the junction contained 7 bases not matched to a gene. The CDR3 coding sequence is TGTGCCACCAGCAGAGGCGGGACAGCCGGGACTGAAGCTTTCTTT. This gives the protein CATSRGGTAGTEAFF.

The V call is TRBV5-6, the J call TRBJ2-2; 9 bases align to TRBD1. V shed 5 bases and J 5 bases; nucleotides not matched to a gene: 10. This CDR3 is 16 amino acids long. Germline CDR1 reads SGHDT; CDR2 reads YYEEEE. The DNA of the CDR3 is TGTGCCAGCAGTATGACTGGGACAGGGAGTACCGGGGAGCTGTTTTTT. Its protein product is CASSMTGTGSTGELFF.

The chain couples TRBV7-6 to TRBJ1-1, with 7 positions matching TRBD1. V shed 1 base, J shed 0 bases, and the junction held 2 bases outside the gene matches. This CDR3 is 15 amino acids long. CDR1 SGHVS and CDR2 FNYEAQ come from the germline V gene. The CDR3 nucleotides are TGTGCCAGCAGCTTAGGACAGGGCCTGAACACTGAAGCTTTCTTT. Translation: CASSLGQGLNTEAFF.

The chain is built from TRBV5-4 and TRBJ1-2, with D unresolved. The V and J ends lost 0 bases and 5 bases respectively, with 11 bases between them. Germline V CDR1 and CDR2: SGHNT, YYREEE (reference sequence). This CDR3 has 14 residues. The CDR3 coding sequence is TGTGCCAGCAGCTTGGATCGGCAGAGTTATGGCTACACCTTC. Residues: CASSLDRQSYGYTF.

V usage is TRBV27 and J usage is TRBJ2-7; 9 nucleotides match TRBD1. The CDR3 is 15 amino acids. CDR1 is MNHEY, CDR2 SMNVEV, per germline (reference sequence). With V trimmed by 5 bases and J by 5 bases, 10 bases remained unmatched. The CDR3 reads CASSPRTGVKHEQYF. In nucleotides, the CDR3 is TGTGCCAGCAGTCCTCGGACAGGGGTAAAGCACGAGCAGTACTTC.

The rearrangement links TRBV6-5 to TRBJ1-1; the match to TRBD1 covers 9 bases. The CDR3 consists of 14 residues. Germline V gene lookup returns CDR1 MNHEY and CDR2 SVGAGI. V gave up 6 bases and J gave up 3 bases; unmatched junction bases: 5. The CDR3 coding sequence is TGTGCCAGCAGAACAGGGGGCGAGGACACTGAAGCTTTCTTT. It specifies CASRTGGEDTEAFF.

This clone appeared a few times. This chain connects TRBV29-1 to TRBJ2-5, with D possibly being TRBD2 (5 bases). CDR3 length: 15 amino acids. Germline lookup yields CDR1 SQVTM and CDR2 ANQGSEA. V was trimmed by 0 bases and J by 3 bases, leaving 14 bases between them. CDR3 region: CSVEDPWTVKETQYF. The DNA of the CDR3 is TGCAGCGTTGAAGATCCGTGGACTGTTAAAGAGACCCAGTACTTC.

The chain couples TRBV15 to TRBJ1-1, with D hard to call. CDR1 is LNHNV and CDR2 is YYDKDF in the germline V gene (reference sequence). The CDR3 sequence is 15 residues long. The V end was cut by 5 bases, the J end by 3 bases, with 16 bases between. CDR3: CATSGLGGVDTEAFF. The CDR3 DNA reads TGTGCCACCAGCGGCCTCGGTGGGGTGGACACTGAAGCTTTCTTT. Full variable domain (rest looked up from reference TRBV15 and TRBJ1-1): DAMVIQNPRYQVTQFGKPVTLSCSQTLNHNVMYWYQQKSSQAPKLLFHYYDKDFNNEADTPDNFQSRRPNTSFCFLDIRSPGLGDTAMYLCATSGLGGVDTEAFFGQGTRLTVV.

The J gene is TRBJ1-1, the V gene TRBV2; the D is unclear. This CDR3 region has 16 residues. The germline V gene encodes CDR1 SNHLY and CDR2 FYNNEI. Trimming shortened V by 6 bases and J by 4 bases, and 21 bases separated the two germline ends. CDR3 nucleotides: TGTGCCAGCAGCGCTGAATCCCTTGGCCGGAGCACTGAAGCTTTCTTT. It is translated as CASSAESLGRSTEAFF.

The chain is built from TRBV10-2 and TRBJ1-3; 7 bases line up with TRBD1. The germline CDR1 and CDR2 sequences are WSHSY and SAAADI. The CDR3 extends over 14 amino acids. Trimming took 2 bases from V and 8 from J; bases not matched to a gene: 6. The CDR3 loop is CASSEPGGTDTIYF. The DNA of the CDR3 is TGCGCCAGCAGTGAGCCAGGGGGTACTGACACCATATATTTT.